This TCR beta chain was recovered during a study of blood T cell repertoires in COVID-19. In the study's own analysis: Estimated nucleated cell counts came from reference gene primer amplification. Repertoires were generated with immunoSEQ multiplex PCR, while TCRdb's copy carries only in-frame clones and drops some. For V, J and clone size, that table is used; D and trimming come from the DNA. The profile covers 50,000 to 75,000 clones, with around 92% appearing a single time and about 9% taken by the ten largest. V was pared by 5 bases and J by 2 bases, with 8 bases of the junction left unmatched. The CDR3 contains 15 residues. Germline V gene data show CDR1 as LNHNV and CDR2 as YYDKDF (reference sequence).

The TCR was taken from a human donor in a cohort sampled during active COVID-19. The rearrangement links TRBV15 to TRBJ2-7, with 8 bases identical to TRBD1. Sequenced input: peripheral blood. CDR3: CATSYRQGRTYEQYF. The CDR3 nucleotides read TGTGCCACCAGCTACCGACAGGGGCGAACCTACGAGCAGTACTTC.